One and the same sample provided the 10 T cell receptor beta chains below, sequenced in a study of neurological immune-mediated disorders. TCRdb used MiXCR to reprocess the 5' RACE reads, holding one entry per CDR3 protein. The data contain tens of thousands of distinct CDR3 sequences, around 3.7% of them seen just once; the ten biggest clones take up roughly 3.7%. Sequencing input: PBMCs. These receptors all stem from a man aged 35 to 55 with multiple sclerosis.

This clonotype came up many times. J is TRBJ2-5 and V is TRBV13; 8 bases are a match to TRBD1. Germline V gene sequence: CDR1 PRHDT, CDR2 FYEKMQ (reference sequence). The J segment lost 6 bases and the V segment lost 2 bases, leaving 5 bases of the junction unmatched. This CDR3 is 14 amino acids long. For the CDR3, the DNA is TGTGCCAGCAGCTTAAATGGACAGGGAAAGACCCAGTACTTC. It encodes CASSLNGQGKTQYF. The variable domain in full, completed from reference TRBV13 and TRBJ2-5, reads AAGVIQSPRHLIKEKRETATLKCYPIPRHDTVYWYQQGPGQDPQFLISFYEKMQSDKGSIPDRFSAQQFSDYHSELNMSSLELGDSALYFCASSLNGQGKTQYFGPGTRLLVL.

This clonotype was counted ten times or more. The chain joins TRBV29-1 to TRBJ1-2, with D possibly matching TRBD1 (6 bases). This CDR3 has 13 residues. The V and J ends lost 5 bases and 8 bases respectively, with 18 bases between them. Germline V lookup: CDR1 SQVTM, CDR2 ANQGSEA. CDR3 nucleotide sequence: TGCAGCGTTAATGATGCCGGACAGCGGGGCTACACCTTC. It yields the protein CSVNDAGQRGYTF. Drawing the rest from reference TRBV29-1 and TRBJ1-2, the complete variable domain is SAVISQKPSRDICQRGTSLTIQCQVDSQVTMMFWYRQQPGQSLTLIATANQGSEATYESGFVIDKFPISRPNLTFSTLTVSNMSPEDSSIYLCSVNDAGQRGYTFGSGTRLTVV.

In its sample, this clonotype was seen many times. The chain links TRBV12-3 or TRBV12-4 to TRBJ1-2, with a possible D match to TRBD1 (6 bases). The CDR3 totals 12 residues. The V end was cut by 6 bases, the J end by 4 bases, with 9 bases between. The CDR3 nucleotides are TGTGCCAGCAGAGGGGGGACCTATGGCTACACCTTC. Translation: CASRGGTYGYTF.

This clonotype has a count of ten or more. This chain links TRBV6-6 with TRBJ1-5, with TRBD1 identical over 10 bases. The length of the CDR3 is 16 residues. V was clipped by 6 bases and J by 0 bases; unmatched bases: 5. The germline V gene encodes CDR1 MNHNY and CDR2 SVGAGI (reference sequence). CDR3 DNA: TGTGCCAGCAGACGAGGGACAGGGGATAGCAATCAGCCCCAGCATTTT. Translated: CASRRGTGDSNQPQHF.

This clonotype was observed many times. The V gene is TRBV7-6, the J gene TRBJ1-5, with D possibly being TRBD1 (5 bases). With 3 bases removed from V and 7 bases from J, the gap between germline ends came to 16 bases. The germline V gene encodes CDR1 SGHVS and CDR2 FNYEAQ. The CDR3 covers 15 residues. CDR3 protein: CASSLVQGRGQPQHF. CDR3 DNA sequence: TGTGCCAGCAGCTTGGTTCAGGGAAGGGGCCAGCCCCAGCATTTT.

This clonotype was recorded at least ten times. This sequence joins TRBV20-1 and TRBJ2-3; D possibly corresponds to TRBD2 (5 bases). V was pared by 3 bases and J by 2 bases, with 6 bases between. From germline, CDR1 is DFQATT and CDR2 SNEGSKA (reference sequence). This CDR3 comprises 12 residues. The CDR3 is CSASGITDTQYF. The CDR3 DNA sequence: TGCAGTGCTAGCGGGATCACAGATACGCAGTATTTT.

This clonotype showed up many times. The V gene is TRBV7-9, the J gene TRBJ2-5; 7 nucleotides agree with TRBD1. Trimming at V came to 5 bases and at J to 2 bases, leaving 11 bases not matched to a gene. Germline V gives CDR1 SEHNR, CDR2 FQNEAQ (reference sequence). The CDR3 is 16 residues long. The CDR3 DNA is TGTGCCAGCAGCGTGCCAAAGGGGGCAGGGCAAGAGACCCAGTACTTC. Protein: CASSVPKGAGQETQYF.

This clonotype was seen many times. The chain couples TRBV5-6 to TRBJ1-1; D gene unclear. The CDR3 extends over 15 amino acids. Germline loops: CDR1 SGHDT, CDR2 YYEEEE. V lost 0 bases, J lost 4 bases, and 13 bases lay in between. The chain's CDR3 is CASSLERGPSTEAFF. CDR3 nucleotide sequence: TGTGCCAGCAGCTTGGAGCGGGGTCCTTCCACTGAAGCTTTCTTT.

This clonotype has a count of ten or more. The V and J genes are TRBV7-9 and TRBJ2-3; D ambiguous. The CDR3 is made up of 14 amino acids. CDR1 and CDR2 from the germline V gene are SEHNR and FQNEAQ (reference sequence). The V end lost 3 bases, the J end lost 2 bases, and 9 bases lay between the germline ends. The CDR3 is CASSLAAPTDTQYF. DNA of the CDR3: TGTGCCAGCAGCTTGGCAGCCCCCACAGATACGCAGTATTTT.

This clonotype was seen repeatedly, ten times or more. The chain carries TRBV15 and TRBJ1-2; TRBD1 matches 9 bases. Germline V gives CDR1 LNHNV, CDR2 YYDKDF (reference sequence). The ends lost 6 bases at V and 2 bases at J; junction bases unmatched: 7. This CDR3 is built from 15 residues. The CDR3 DNA follows: TGTGCCACCAGTCCTACAGGGGGCGGGAACTATGGCTACACCTTC. Residues: CATSPTGGGNYGYTF.